Listed below are T cell receptor beta chains from one sample, sequenced in a study of cytomegalovirus exposure and HLA in healthy donors. Clones were sequenced by immunoSEQ multiplex PCR, and TCRdb holds only the in-frame ones, with some missing. The data contain some 160,000 clones, nearly 80% of them singletons. Sequenced: PBMCs. The receptors shown here come from a woman in her twenties or thirties in good health and CMV-seronegative. Both conserved end residues are part of each CDR3. The order of the fields is J gene, clone size, V gene, D gene, CDR3 protein, CDR3 DNA. A D gene is named only where the DNA matches it firmly. Only part of the rows carry a size: once, few, many, or a class if the clone is expanded.

TRBJ1-3 | once | TRBV9 | . | CASSLGTGNTIYF | TGTGCCAGCAGCTTAGGGACAGGAAACACCATATATTTT
TRBJ1-4 | . | TRBV6-1 | TRBD1 | CASRYRGSGVKLFF | TGTGCCAGCAGATACAGGGGGTCAGGGGTAAAACTGTTTTTT
TRBJ1-2 | . | TRBV27 | . | CASSDRVTGGYTF | TGTGCCAGCAGCGACCGGGTGACTGGTGGCTACACCTTC
TRBJ1-1 | . | TRBV6-5 | TRBD1 | CASSWTGDTEAFF | TGTGCCAGCAGTTGGACAGGGGACACTGAAGCTTTCTTT
TRBJ1-4 | . | TRBV7-8 | . | CASSLATGDNEKLFF | TGTGCCAGCAGCTTAGCGACCGGGGATAATGAAAAACTGTTTTTT
TRBJ1-1 | . | TRBV5-4 | . | CASRSTVNTEAFF | TGTGCCAGCAGGTCGACAGTGAACACTGAAGCTTTCTTT
TRBJ2-3 | once | TRBV5-1 | TRBD2 | CASSLERGDLGAQYF | TGCGCCAGCAGCTTGGAGCGGGGGGACCTTGGTGCGCAGTATTTT
TRBJ2-2 | . | TRBV13 | TRBD2 | CASTRSGVYTGELFF | TGTGCCAGCACCCGTAGCGGGGTGTACACCGGGGAGCTGTTTTTT
TRBJ1-2 | once | TRBV5-1 | TRBD1 | CASSKVTGADGYTF | TGCGCCAGCAGTAAGGTAACAGGGGCTGATGGCTACACCTTC
TRBJ2-3 | . | TRBV5-4 | . | CASSLAPGKSTDTQYF | TGTGCCAGCAGCTTGGCCCCGGGGAAATCCACAGATACGCAGTATTTT
TRBJ2-5 | . | TRBV5-1 | . | CASSLVAGPQETQYF | TGCGCCAGCAGCTTGGTCGCCGGTCCTCAAGAGACCCAGTACTTC
TRBJ2-1 | . | TRBV5-1 | TRBD2 | CASSSKGAGGPWYNEQFF | TGCGCCAGCAGCTCAAAGGGAGCGGGGGGGCCCTGGTACAATGAGCAGTTCTTC
TRBJ2-1 | . | TRBV2 | . | CASSPTPGGFF | TGTGCCAGCAGCCCAACCCCCGGGGGGTTCTTC
TRBJ2-7 | few | TRBV5-1 | . | CASSSPGQTSEQYF | TGCGCCAGCAGCTCCCCGGGACAAACAAGCGAGCAGTACTTC
TRBJ2-7 | . | TRBV6-5 | . | CASSTPGEQYF | TGTGCCAGCAGTACCCCCGGCGAGCAGTACTTC
TRBJ2-7 | . | TRBV19 | TRBD1 | CASSMVLSGTGYEQYF | TGTGCCAGTAGTATGGTCCTCTCCGGGACAGGGTACGAGCAGTACTTC
TRBJ1-3 | . | TRBV6-1 | . | CASSPDRVSGNTIYF | TGTGCCAGCAGTCCCGACAGAGTCTCTGGAAACACCATATATTTT
TRBJ1-5 | . | TRBV6-1 | . | CASSEAKGTRGRYPLLDSNQPQHF | TGTGCCAGCAGTGAAGCCAAAGGGACTAGGGGCCGATATCCACTCCTCGATAGCAATCAGCCCCAGCATTTT
TRBJ2-5 | once | TRBV11-2 | TRBD2 | CASSLDGGGQETQYF | TGTGCCAGCAGCTTAGATGGGGGGGGCCAAGAGACCCAGTACTTC
TRBJ1-1 | . | TRBV10-2 | TRBD1 | CASRGQGGMNTEAFF | TGCGCCAGCAGGGGACAGGGGGGTATGAACACTGAAGCTTTCTTT
TRBJ1-1 | . | TRBV19 | . | CASRNRAANTEAFF | TGTGCCAGTAGAAACAGGGCGGCGAACACTGAAGCTTTCTTT
TRBJ1-3 | . | TRBV5-6 | TRBD1 | CASSWTGTAQHGNTIYF | TGTGCCAGCAGCTGGACCGGGACAGCCCAACATGGAAACACCATATATTTT
TRBJ2-5 | . | TRBV4-1 | . | CASSQEWPTGSETQYF | TGCGCCAGCAGCCAAGAATGGCCCACAGGGAGCGAGACCCAGTACTTC
TRBJ1-5 | . | TRBV2 | TRBD1 | CASSEVSGQGKQPQHF | TGTGCCAGCAGTGAAGTTTCGGGACAGGGGAAACAGCCCCAGCATTTT
TRBJ1-4 | . | TRBV2 | . | CASSEGIQGGEKLFF | TGTGCCAGCAGTGAAGGAATACAGGGAGGGGAAAAACTGTTTTTT
TRBJ1-2 | . | TRBV30 | TRBD1 | CAWSRTGNYGYTF | TGTGCCTGGTCCCGGACAGGGAACTATGGCTACACCTTC
TRBJ2-3 | . | TRBV20-1 | . | CSGNGGDTQYF | TGCAGCGGTAACGGAGGGGATACGCAGTATTTT
TRBJ2-7 | . | TRBV2 | . | CASSEPADTYF | TGTGCCAGCAGTGAACCGGCAGACACGTACTTC
TRBJ1-6 | . | TRBV27 | TRBD1 | CASSLSGGEYNSPLHF | TGTGCCAGCAGTTTATCAGGGGGCGAATATAATTCACCCCTCCACTTT
TRBJ2-7 | once | TRBV7-6 | . | CASSLDTHSYEQYF | TGTGCCAGCAGCTTAGACACCCACTCCTACGAGCAGTACTTC
TRBJ2-3 | few | TRBV11-1 | TRBD2 | CASSLNLAGLSDTQYF | TGTGCCAGCAGCTTAAACCTAGCGGGGCTGTCAGATACGCAGTATTTT
TRBJ2-2 | once | TRBV5-6 | . | CASSSNWGGHTGELFF | TGTGCCAGCAGCTCTAATTGGGGGGGGCACACCGGGGAGCTGTTTTTT
TRBJ2-7 | few | TRBV18 | . | CASSLPGGGTYEQYF | TGTGCCAGCTCATTACCCGGAGGCGGAACCTACGAGCAGTACTTC
TRBJ2-7 | . | TRBV5-4 | TRBD2 | CASSLRSLAGASYEQYF | TGTGCCAGCAGCTTGAGGTCCCTAGCGGGGGCATCCTACGAGCAGTACTTC
TRBJ1-1 | . | TRBV9 | . | CASSALGSGGNTEAFF | TGTGCCAGCAGCGCCCTCGGCTCGGGGGGGAACACTGAAGCTTTCTTT
TRBJ2-6 | once | TRBV29-1 | . | CSVNEAGANVLTF | TGCAGCGTGAATGAGGCTGGGGCCAACGTCCTGACTTTC
TRBJ2-7 | . | TRBV4-1 | . | CASSQDRGASYEQYF | TGCGCCAGCAGCCAAGATCGGGGGGCGAGCTACGAGCAGTACTTC
TRBJ2-7 | few | TRBV27 | TRBD2 | CASSLLGRDASYEQYF | TGTGCCAGCAGTTTATTGGGGAGGGACGCATCCTACGAGCAGTACTTC
TRBJ2-7 | once | TRBV7-9 | TRBD1 | CASSLTGQGIYEQYF | TGTGCCAGCAGCTTGACGGGACAGGGGATCTACGAGCAGTACTTC